Listed here are 27 T cell receptor beta chains from one sample, sequenced in a study of spatial heterogeneity in lung cancer. TCRdb itself ran the 5' RACE reads through MiXCR, one entry per CDR3 protein. The sample has around 13,000 distinct CDR3 sequences; roughly 5.2% are singletons. Described time point: sample taken at primary tumor resection. From tumor, nontumor lung or frozen PBMC, whole RNA was taken unsorted for sequencing. Here the sequenced sample was lung tumor tissue, taken at surgery. Every receptor here comes from a human donor with early-stage non-small cell lung cancer.

This clonotype has ten or more counts. This beta chain represents an off-target read in a library built for alpha chains; its size is of limited meaning. The chain links TRBV3-1 to TRBJ2-3, with D maybe TRBD2 (6 bases). The CDR3 totals 16 residues. V shed 0 bases and J shed 2 bases, with 12 bases lying between them. CDR1 is LGHDT and CDR2 is YNNKEL in the germline V gene (reference sequence). The CDR3 loop is CASSQEWGGSTDTQYF. CDR3 nucleotide sequence: TGTGCCAGCAGCCAAGAGTGGGGAGGTTCCACAGATACGCAGTATTTT.

This clonotype was seen at least ten times. Found in a library prepared for alpha chains, this beta chain is an off-target read, and its abundance has little meaning. The chain's CDR3 is CASSLEDTGELFF. In DNA form, the CDR3 reads TGTGCCAGCAGCTTAGAGGACACCGGGGAGCTGTTTTTT. The J gene is TRBJ2-2, the V gene TRBV11-1, with D unclear. This CDR3 region has 13 residues. Trimming pared 1 base from V and 3 bases from J, leaving 3 bases between. Germline-derived CDR1 and CDR2 are SGHAT and FQDESV (reference sequence).

This clonotype was picked up many times. Because the library targeted alpha chains, this beta chain is an off-target read whose size means little. The rearrangement uses TRBV9 and TRBJ1-4; 9 bases align to TRBD1. The germline CDR1 and CDR2 sequences are SGDLS and YYNGEE. This CDR3 comprises 15 residues. J lost 3 bases, V lost 4 bases, and 4 bases had no gene match. The CDR3 coding sequence is TGTGCCAGCAGCACACAGGGGGCTCCTAATGAAAAACTGTTTTTT. The encoded protein is CASSTQGAPNEKLFF.

Worth noting for this clonotype: Because the library targeted alpha chains, this beta chain is an off-target read whose size means little. The chain joins TRBV18 to TRBJ1-3, with D maybe TRBD1 (5 bases). Trimming left V 3 bases short and J 0 bases short, with 15 bases between. This CDR3 comprises 17 residues. The V gene's germline CDR1 is KGHSH and CDR2 LQKENI. The CDR3 DNA follows: TGTGCCAGCTCACCCCGTCAGGGCCTCATCTCTGGAAACACCATATATTTT. Amino acid sequence: CASSPRQGLISGNTIYF.

This clonotype was detected many times. This beta chain was picked up by a library intended for alpha chains and is off target, so its count carries little meaning. The chain links TRBV5-5 to TRBJ2-1; the match to TRBD2 covers 10 bases. Germline loops: CDR1 SGHKS, CDR2 YYEKEE (reference sequence). There are 16 residues in the CDR3. The junction had 8 bases not matched to a gene; V was cut back by 4 bases and J by 4 bases. This chain's CDR3 is CASSRTGTSAYNEQFF. Here the CDR3 DNA reads TGTGCCAGCAGCCGTACCGGGACTAGCGCTTACAATGAGCAGTTCTTC.

This clonotype was counted at least ten times. This beta chain slipped into a library made for alpha chains as a stray read, so its size is not meaningful. The rearrangement links TRBV18 to TRBJ2-1, with unresolved D. The CDR3 has 16 residues. The V end lost 6 bases, the J end lost 0 bases, and 15 bases lay between the germline ends. CDR1 and CDR2 from the germline V gene are KGHSH and LQKENI. CDR3: CASSPPGQSSYNEQFF. The CDR3 DNA reads TGTGCCAGCTCGCCCCCCGGGCAGAGCTCCTACAATGAGCAGTTCTTC.

This clonotype is categorized as medium-sized (0.01 to 0.1%). Being off target in a library aimed at alpha chains, this beta chain has a size of little meaning. The chain joins TRBV4-2 to TRBJ2-3, with 10 bases fitting TRBD1. The trim removed 1 base at V and 11 bases at J, leaving 12 bases unmatched. Germline V gene data show CDR1 as LGHNA and CDR2 as YNFKEQ. CDR3 length: 16 residues. In DNA, the CDR3 is TGTGCCAGCAGCCAAGTCCCGGGACAGGGGACGGGGGGGCAGTATTTT. It encodes CASSQVPGQGTGGQYF.

As to this clonotype: This beta chain slipped into a library made for alpha chains as a stray read, so its size is not meaningful. V is TRBV7-9 and J is TRBJ1-3, with 7 bases fitting TRBD1. V lost 0 bases and J lost 8; bases outside the gene matches: 7. There are 15 residues in the CDR3. The V gene's germline CDR1 is SEHNR and CDR2 FQNEAQ (reference sequence). The CDR3: CASSLALAGGDTIYF. CDR3 bases: TGTGCCAGCAGCTTAGCGCTCGCAGGGGGAGACACCATATATTTT.

This clonotype has at least ten counts. For a library built for alpha chains, this beta chain is a stray read; little rests on its size. This chain uses TRBV11-2 with TRBJ2-1, with 7 bases lining up with TRBD2. With V trimmed by 1 base and J by 9 bases, 9 bases remained unmatched. This CDR3 is built from 15 residues. The germline gives CDR1 SGHAT, CDR2 FQNNGV. CDR3 sequence reads: CASSLGGTIPTEQFF. CDR3 nucleotide sequence: TGTGCCAGCAGCTTAGGAGGGACTATACCTACTGAGCAGTTCTTC.

This clonotype is deemed large. For a library built for alpha chains, this beta chain is a stray read; little rests on its size. The chain links TRBV3-1 to TRBJ1-2, with D possibly TRBD1 on 5 matching bases. V lost 3 bases and J lost 7, with 18 bases in between. Germline assignment: CDR1 LGHDT and CDR2 YNNKEL (reference sequence). This CDR3 region has 15 residues. CDR3 in amino acids: CASSHAFPGDRGYTF. CDR3 bases: TGTGCCAGCAGCCATGCCTTCCCGGGGGATCGTGGCTACACCTTC.

This clonotype was counted ten times or more. Because this beta chain is a stray read in a library intended to capture alpha chains, its abundance should not be given much weight. The gene calls are TRBV10-3 and TRBJ2-7, with 8 bases aligning to TRBD2. Trimming took 7 bases from V and 4 from J; bases not matched to a gene: 6. The V gene's germline CDR1 is ENHRY and CDR2 SYGVKD. CDR3 size: 13 residues. CDR3 loop: CAIKREGLYEQYV. CDR3 nucleotide sequence: TGTGCCATCAAACGGGAGGGCCTGTACGAGCAGTACGTC.

This clonotype was seen at least ten times. This beta chain is off target for a library built for alpha chains, so its abundance means little. The chain couples TRBV5-1 to TRBJ2-5; D is possibly TRBD1 (6 bases). The germline V gene encodes CDR1 SGHRS and CDR2 YFSETQ. V dropped 3 bases and J dropped 2 bases, with 14 bases sitting between them. This CDR3 spans 15 amino acids. In DNA, the CDR3 is TGCGCCAGCAGCTACCGAGCCGGGACACAAGAGACCCAGTACTTC. Translation: CASSYRAGTQETQYF.

This clonotype was detected many times. At one end the junction does not follow the germline gene, possibly because of a read error. This beta chain represents an off-target read in a library built for alpha chains; its size is of limited meaning. This chain links TRBV7-7 with TRBJ2-3; 8 bases match TRBD2. The CDR3 spans 15 residues. Germline CDR1 reads SSHAT; CDR2 reads FNYEAQ (reference sequence). CDR3 bases: TGTGCTAGCAGCTTAGCCAGCGGGGGTGAAGATACGCAGTATTTT. It translates to CASSLASGGEDTQYF.

This clonotype was recorded many times. With the library built for alpha chains, this beta chain is off target and its frequency is not meaningful. The chain combines TRBV12-3 or TRBV12-4 with TRBJ2-2; 13 bases fit TRBD2. The V and J ends lost 5 bases and 9 bases, in that order; junction bases with no gene match: 9. The CDR3 runs 16 residues. CDR3 protein: CASSQGLAGAPRELFF. DNA for the CDR3: TGTGCCAGCAGTCAAGGACTAGCGGGAGCGCCCAGGGAGCTGTTTTTT.

This clonotype was detected ten times or more. This beta chain was picked up by a library intended for alpha chains and is off target, so its count carries little meaning. The CDR3 DNA reads TGTGCCAGCAGCTTGGGATCTGTGGGCTACACCTTC. Amino acids: CASSLGSVGYTF. The rearrangement joins TRBV12-3 or TRBV12-4 to TRBJ1-2; D gene uncertain. The CDR3 sequence is 12 residues long. V gave up 6 bases and J gave up 8 bases, with 13 bases separating them.

This clonotype has at least ten counts. Within a library made for alpha chains, this beta chain is off target, and its count is uninformative. The chain uses TRBV29-1 and TRBJ2-5, with a possible D match to TRBD1 (5 bases). The CDR3 runs to 12 residues. Trimming left V 6 bases short and J 3 bases short, with 11 bases between. CDR1 is SQVTM, CDR2 ANQGSEA, per germline. The CDR3 region is CSVTPREETQYF. In DNA, the CDR3 is TGCAGCGTGACCCCCAGGGAAGAGACCCAGTACTTC.

At least ten counts were recorded for this clonotype. The library was prepared for alpha chains; this beta chain is a stray read, so its frequency means little. The rearrangement links TRBV20-1 to TRBJ2-1; D might be TRBD2 (6 bases). The germline gives CDR1 DFQATT, CDR2 SNEGSKA (reference sequence). The CDR3 is made up of 15 amino acids. Trimming stripped 2 bases from V and 5 bases from J, with 16 bases between. The CDR3 nucleotides read TGCAGTGCTAGACACCCCTCGGGACTTCACAATGAGCAGTTCTTC. Its translation: CSARHPSGLHNEQFF.

This clonotype is medium-sized (0.01 to 0.1%). The library was built for alpha chains, so this beta chain is an off-target read and its size means little. J is TRBJ2-1 and V is TRBV10-3; D is unresolved. Trimming removed 8 bases at V and 1 base at J, with 24 bases between. The CDR3 extends over 18 amino acids. CDR1 and CDR2 from the germline V gene are ENHRY and SYGVKD. The chain's CDR3 is CAIYEPIGRGWSYNEQFF. CDR3 coding DNA: TGTGCCATCTATGAGCCAATCGGTAGAGGTTGGTCCTACAATGAGCAGTTCTTC.

This clonotype was seen many times. The size of this beta chain means little, since it is a stray read in a library made for alpha chains. The rearrangement joins TRBV5-1 to TRBJ1-1; TRBD1 matches at 7 bases. The V gene's germline CDR1 is SGHRS and CDR2 YFSETQ. J lost 6 bases, V lost 4 bases, and 9 bases had no gene match. There are 14 residues in the CDR3. The CDR3 DNA reads as TGCGCCAGCAGCCGAACAGGGGCGGAGGCTGAAGCTTTCTTT. Encoded protein: CASSRTGAEAEAFF.

This clonotype was observed many times. This beta chain came through as a stray read in a library set up for alpha chains, and its size says little. V is TRBV12-5 and J is TRBJ2-5; D not resolved. V was cut by 3 bases and J by 1 base, with 9 bases left in between. The germline V gene encodes CDR1 LGHNT and CDR2 FRNRAP. The CDR3 loop spans 14 amino acids. CDR3 region: CASGLETFQETQYF. The CDR3 bases are TGTGCTAGTGGTTTAGAGACGTTCCAAGAGACCCAGTACTTC.

This clonotype was seen ten or more times. The library was designed around alpha chains, so this beta chain is a stray read whose abundance carries little weight. This sequence joins TRBV20-1 and TRBJ2-1; 7 positions match TRBD2. The junction had 2 bases not matched to a gene; V was cut back by 0 bases and J by 0 bases. This CDR3 is built from 15 residues. Germline assignment: CDR1 DFQATT and CDR2 SNEGSKA (reference sequence). CDR3 amino acids: CSARDPGGSYNEQFF. The CDR3 DNA follows: TGCAGTGCTAGAGATCCGGGAGGCTCCTACAATGAGCAGTTCTTC.

This clonotype was counted many times. This beta chain represents an off-target read in a library built for alpha chains; its size is of limited meaning. V usage is TRBV6-6 and J usage is TRBJ1-6; 10 bases are shared with TRBD1. This CDR3 has 14 amino acids. The junction had 8 bases not matched to a gene; V was cut back by 11 bases and J by 7 bases. In germline, CDR1 is MNHNY, CDR2 SVGAGI (reference sequence). The CDR3 is CASDPGQGNSPLHF. CDR3 sequence (DNA): TGTGCCTCTGATCCGGGACAGGGGAATTCACCCCTCCACTTT.

There are many counts of this clonotype. Since it is a stray read in a library aimed at alpha chains, this beta chain has a size that is not meaningful. The V call is TRBV7-6, the J call TRBJ2-7; D gene unclear. Germline values: CDR1 SGHVS, CDR2 FNYEAQ. V was pared by 5 bases and J by 0 bases, with 8 bases between. This CDR3 has 13 residues. The CDR3 region is CASSPRLSYEQYF. The DNA of the CDR3 is TGTGCCAGCAGCCCTAGGCTCTCCTACGAGCAGTACTTC.

About this clonotype: The library was designed around alpha chains, so this beta chain is a stray read whose abundance carries little weight. The chain employs TRBV4-2 and TRBJ2-5, with D perhaps TRBD2 (6 bases). The CDR3 sequence is 15 residues long. V was clipped by 0 bases and J by 5 bases, with 13 bases between them. Looked up from germline, CDR1 is LGHNA and CDR2 is YNFKEQ. CDR3 region: CASSQEGLPTETQYF. The CDR3 coding sequence is TGTGCCAGCAGCCAAGAGGGACTGCCTACGGAGACCCAGTACTTC.

This clonotype was seen more than once but under ten times. Within a library made for alpha chains, this beta chain is off target, and its count is uninformative. The gene calls are TRBV11-3 and TRBJ2-4; unclear D gene. Deletions cut 0 bases from V and 2 bases from J, with 5 bases between. Looked up from germline, CDR1 is SGHNT and CDR2 is YENEEA. This CDR3 has 14 residues. The CDR3 reads CASSLDMTKNIQYF. CDR3 DNA: TGTGCCAGCAGCTTAGATATGACCAAAAACATTCAGTACTTC.

Note on this clonotype: The size of this beta chain means little, since it is a stray read in a library made for alpha chains. This rearrangement joins TRBV7-8 to TRBJ2-3; the match to TRBD2 covers 9 bases. The CDR3 totals 16 residues. Per germline, CDR1 SGHVS and CDR2 FQNEAQ. Trimming cost V 4 bases and J 1 base; bases outside gene matches: 6. CDR3 in amino acids: CASSSRLAVGTDTQYF. CDR3 DNA sequence: TGTGCCAGCAGCTCGAGACTAGCGGTTGGCACAGATACGCAGTATTTT.

By sample fraction, this clonotype is medium-sized. This beta chain is an off-target read within a library intended for alpha chains, so its frequency means little. The chain joins TRBV6-2 or TRBV6-3 to TRBJ2-7, with 8 positions matching TRBD2. CDR1 MNHEY and CDR2 SVGEGT come from the germline V gene. The CDR3 has 13 residues. Unmatched junction bases numbered 3, after V lost 4 bases and J lost 4 bases. The CDR3 here is CASSFSGKYEQYV. DNA of the CDR3: TGTGCCAGCAGTTTTAGCGGGAAATACGAGCAGTACGTC.